The 10 T cell receptor beta chains below come from one sample, sequenced in a study of CD8+ T cells in alopecia areata. RNA extraction was followed by reverse transcription into cDNA, which acted as the sequencing template. The protocol was immunoSEQ multiplex PCR, while the TCRdb copy is restricted to in-frame clones and leaves out a portion. This sample has approximately 3,800 clones; under 80% occur once, and the top ten carry under 8%. The treatment: oral pan-JAK inhibitor, 5-10 mg twice daily. Both peripheral blood and punch biopsies of lesional scalp skin were obtained from patients who had alopecia areata. This sample comprised skin, obtained at week 24, from a patient treated with tofacitinib. The receptors originated from a human donor with alopecia areata.

The count of this clone is one. Different DNA sequences within this sample yield the same CDR3. The J gene is TRBJ2-1, the V gene TRBV7-2; possibly TRBD2 for D (6 bases). With 5 bases removed from V and 10 bases from J, the gap between germline ends came to 12 bases. CDR1 and CDR2 (germline): SGHTA, FQGNSA. This CDR3 has 12 residues. As DNA, the CDR3 is TGTGCCAGCAGCCCAGGGAGGCGGGAGCAGTTCTTC. Protein: CASSPGRREQFF.

The CDR3 sequence: CASGTGTRPNYGYTF. DNA of the CDR3: TGTGCCAGCGGAACAGGGACGCGTCCTAACTATGGCTACACCTTC. The chain combines TRBV6-5 with TRBJ1-2, with D perhaps matching TRBD1 (6 bases). The V end lost 8 bases, the J end lost 0 bases, and 16 bases lay between the germline ends. This CDR3 is built from 15 residues. Germline values: CDR1 MNHEY, CDR2 SVGAGI.

V and J are TRBV23-1 and TRBJ2-3; D gene uncertain. TRBV23-1 is assigned to the ORF class and has an uncertain function. V dropped 4 bases and J dropped 2 bases, with 13 bases sitting between them. The CDR3 has 15 amino acids. The CDR3 here is CASSRRSQFTDTQYF. In DNA, the CDR3 is TGCGCCAGCAGTCGGCGCAGCCAATTCACAGATACGCAGTATTTT.

The V and J genes are TRBV18 and TRBJ1-5; D is unclear. The CDR3 runs 13 residues. With 1 base removed from V and 9 bases from J, the gap between germline ends came to 10 bases. CDR1 is KGHSH, CDR2 LQKENI, per germline. The CDR3 here is CASSPQNEGPQHF. In DNA form, the CDR3 reads TGTGCCAGCTCACCACAAAACGAGGGGCCCCAGCATTTT.

CDR3 in amino acids: CASSQDRQGGNEQFF. CDR3 sequence (DNA): TGCGCCAGCAGCCAAGATCGGCAGGGAGGGAATGAGCAGTTCTTC. This chain uses TRBV4-3 with TRBJ2-1; 7 positions match TRBD2. Losses at the gene ends were 0 bases for V and 7 bases for J; bases not matched to a gene: 6. This CDR3 contains 15 residues. The germline V gene encodes CDR1 LGHNA and CDR2 YSLEER.

The V and J genes are TRBV30 and TRBJ1-2; D is unclear. The germline gives CDR1 GTSNPN, CDR2 SVGIG (reference sequence). V gave up 1 base and J gave up 4 bases, with 16 bases separating them. The CDR3 totals 15 residues. CDR3 residues: CAWSGHNQLGYGYTF. CDR3 in DNA: TGTGCCTGGAGTGGCCATAACCAACTCGGCTATGGCTACACCTTC.

The J gene is TRBJ2-1, the V gene TRBV7-2; possible D gene TRBD1, 8 bases. Germline V lookup: CDR1 SGHTA, CDR2 FQGNSA. This CDR3 spans 18 amino acids. Trimming removed 4 bases from V and 3 bases from J, with 22 bases in between. The chain's CDR3 is CASSSGQESGAFYNEQFF. The CDR3 nucleotides are TGTGCCAGCAGCTCGGGACAGGAGAGCGGGGCCTTCTACAATGAGCAGTTCTTC.

This chain uses TRBV5-1 with TRBJ2-5, with D perhaps matching TRBD1 (5 bases). The V gene lost 4 bases and the J gene lost 5 bases, with 18 bases spanning the gap. The germline V gene has CDR1 SGHRS and CDR2 YFSETQ. The CDR3 extends over 15 amino acids. The CDR3 sequence: CASSTTPGLGETQYF. Here the CDR3 DNA reads TGCGCCAGCAGCACCACCCCAGGGCTGGGGGAGACCCAGTACTTC. Complete variable domain (other parts from reference TRBV5-1 and TRBJ2-5): KAGVTQTPRYLIKTRGQQVTLSCSPISGHRSVSWYQQTPGQGLQFLFEYFSETQRNKGNFPGRFSGRQFSNSRSEMNVSTLELGDSALYLCASSTTPGLGETQYFGPGTRLLVL.

Only one count was recorded for this clone. V gene TRBV6-1 combines with J gene TRBJ2-3; D is perhaps TRBD1 (6 bases). The V end lost 6 bases, the J end lost 5 bases, and 9 bases lay between the germline ends. CDR1 is MNHNS, CDR2 SASEGT, per germline. The length of the CDR3 is 12 residues. CDR3 region: CASSGQLDTQYF. The DNA of the CDR3 is TGTGCCAGCAGCGGACAGTTAGATACGCAGTATTTT.

J is TRBJ2-3 and V is TRBV6-6, with D perhaps being TRBD1 or TRBD2 (6 bases each). CDR1 MNHNY and CDR2 SVGAGI come from the germline V gene (reference sequence). V gave up 5 bases and J gave up 1 base, with 16 bases separating them. The CDR3 spans 16 residues. CDR3 coding DNA: TGTGCCAGCAGTCCCGATTGGGGGGCGGGCACAGATACGCAGTATTTT. Its translation is CASSPDWGAGTDTQYF.